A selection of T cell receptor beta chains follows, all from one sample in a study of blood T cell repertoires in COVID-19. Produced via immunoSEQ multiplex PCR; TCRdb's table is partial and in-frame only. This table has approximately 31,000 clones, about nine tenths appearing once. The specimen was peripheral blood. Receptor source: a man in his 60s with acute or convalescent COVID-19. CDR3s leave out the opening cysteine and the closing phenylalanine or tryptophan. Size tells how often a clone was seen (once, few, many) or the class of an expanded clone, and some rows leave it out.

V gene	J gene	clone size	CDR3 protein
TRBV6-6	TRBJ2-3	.	ASRIDTMDTDTQY
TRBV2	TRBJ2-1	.	ASSVGQGVYNEQF
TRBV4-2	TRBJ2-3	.	ASSQEETGVVTDTQY
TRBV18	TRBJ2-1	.	ASSPQTGLAGPSSYNEQF
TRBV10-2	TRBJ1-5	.	ASSENTQWPQH
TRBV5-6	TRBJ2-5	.	ASSSLGGYGETQY
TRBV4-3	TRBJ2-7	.	ASSQGLRYEQY
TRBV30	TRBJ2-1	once	AWIRGTPYNEQF
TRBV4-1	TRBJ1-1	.	ASSRSGQGDTEAF
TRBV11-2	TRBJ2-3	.	ASSLGTSPITDTQY
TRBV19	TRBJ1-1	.	ASSDNPRDMNTEAF
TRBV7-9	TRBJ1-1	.	ASSSWAENTEAF
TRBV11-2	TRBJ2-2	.	ASSLAAGVTGELF
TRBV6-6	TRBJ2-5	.	ASSYSGRGQETQY
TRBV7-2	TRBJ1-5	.	ASSLWTDSNQPQH
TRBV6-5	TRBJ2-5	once	ASSYEASGNLETQY
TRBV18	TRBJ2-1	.	ASSPERERYNEQF
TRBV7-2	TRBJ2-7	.	ASSSRTGISYEQY
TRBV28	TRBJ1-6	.	ASSLPGVKDNSPLH
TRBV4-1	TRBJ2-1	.	ASSPAPGEGHNEQF
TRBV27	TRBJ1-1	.	ASSLVGGTEAF
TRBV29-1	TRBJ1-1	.	SVEGPEAF
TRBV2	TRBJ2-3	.	ASSGTGLGQYTQY